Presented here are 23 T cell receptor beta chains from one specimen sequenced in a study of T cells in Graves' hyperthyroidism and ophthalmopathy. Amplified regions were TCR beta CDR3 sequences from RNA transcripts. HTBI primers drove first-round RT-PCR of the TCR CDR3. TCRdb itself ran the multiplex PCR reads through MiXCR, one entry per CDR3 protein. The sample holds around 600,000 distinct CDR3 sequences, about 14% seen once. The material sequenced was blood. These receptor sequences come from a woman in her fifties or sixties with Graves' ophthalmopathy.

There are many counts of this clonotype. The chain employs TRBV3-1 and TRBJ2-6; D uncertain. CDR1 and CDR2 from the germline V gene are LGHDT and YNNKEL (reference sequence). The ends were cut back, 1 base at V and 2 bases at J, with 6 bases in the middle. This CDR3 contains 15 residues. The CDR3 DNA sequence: TGTGCCAGCAGCCAAGGCACAACTGGGGCCAACGTCCTGACTTTC. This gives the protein CASSQGTTGANVLTF.

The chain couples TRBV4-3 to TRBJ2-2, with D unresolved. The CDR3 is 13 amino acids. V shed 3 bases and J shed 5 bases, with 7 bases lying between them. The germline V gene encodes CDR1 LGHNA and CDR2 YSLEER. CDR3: CASSQTATGELFF. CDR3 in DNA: TGCGCCAGCAGCCAGACGGCTACCGGGGAGCTGTTTTTT.

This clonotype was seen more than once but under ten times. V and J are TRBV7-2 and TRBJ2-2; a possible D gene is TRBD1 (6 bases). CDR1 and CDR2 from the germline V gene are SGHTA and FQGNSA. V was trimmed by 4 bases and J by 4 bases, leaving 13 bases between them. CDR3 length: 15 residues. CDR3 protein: CASSSPQGFTGELFF. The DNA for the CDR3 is TGTGCCAGCAGCTCCCCTCAGGGGTTCACCGGGGAGCTGTTTTTT.

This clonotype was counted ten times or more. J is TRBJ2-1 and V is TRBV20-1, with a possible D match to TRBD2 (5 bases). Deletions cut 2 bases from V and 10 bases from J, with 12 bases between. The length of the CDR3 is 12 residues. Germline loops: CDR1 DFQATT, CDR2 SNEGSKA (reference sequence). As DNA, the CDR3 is TGCAGTGCTAGACCCCTAGCCCGGGAGCAGTTCTTC. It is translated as CSARPLAREQFF.

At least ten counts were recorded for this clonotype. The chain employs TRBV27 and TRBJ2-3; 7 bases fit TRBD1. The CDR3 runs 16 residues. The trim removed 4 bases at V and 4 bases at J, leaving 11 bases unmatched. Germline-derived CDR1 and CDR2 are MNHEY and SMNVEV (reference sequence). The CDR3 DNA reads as TGTGCCAGCAGTTCTCGACAGGGTCCGAACGCAGATACGCAGTATTTT. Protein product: CASSSRQGPNADTQYF.

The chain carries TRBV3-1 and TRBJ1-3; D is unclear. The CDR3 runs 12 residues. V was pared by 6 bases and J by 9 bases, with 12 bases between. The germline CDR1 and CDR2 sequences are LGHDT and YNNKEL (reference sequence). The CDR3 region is CASSEGVATIYF. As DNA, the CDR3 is TGTGCCAGCAGTGAAGGAGTAGCCACCATATATTTT.

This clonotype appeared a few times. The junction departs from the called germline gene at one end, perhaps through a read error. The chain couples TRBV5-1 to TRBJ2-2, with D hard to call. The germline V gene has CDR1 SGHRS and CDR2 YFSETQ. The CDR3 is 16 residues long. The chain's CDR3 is CASSVGTQVPTGELFF. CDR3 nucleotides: TGTGCCAGCAGCGTGGGCACTCAAGTTCCCACCGGGGAGCTGTTTTTT. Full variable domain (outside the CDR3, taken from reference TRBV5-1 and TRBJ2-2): KAGVTQTPRYLIKTRGQQVTLSCSPISGHRSVSWYQQTPGQGLQFLFEYFSETQRNKGNFPGRFSGRQFSNSRSEMNVSTLELGDSALYLCASSVGTQVPTGELFFGEGSRLTVL.

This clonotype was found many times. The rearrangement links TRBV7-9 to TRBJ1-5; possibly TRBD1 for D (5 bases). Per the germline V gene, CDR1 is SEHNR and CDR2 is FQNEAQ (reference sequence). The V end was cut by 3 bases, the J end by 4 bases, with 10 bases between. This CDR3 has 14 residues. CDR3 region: CASSLSGLNQPQHF. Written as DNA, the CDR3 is TGTGCCAGCAGCTTGTCGGGGCTTAATCAGCCCCAGCATTTT.

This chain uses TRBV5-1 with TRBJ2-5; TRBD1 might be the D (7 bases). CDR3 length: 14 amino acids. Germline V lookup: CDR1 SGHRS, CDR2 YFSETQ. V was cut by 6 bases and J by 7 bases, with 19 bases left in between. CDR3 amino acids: CASTTSSSGGTQYF. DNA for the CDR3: TGCGCCAGCACCACTAGCTCCTCAGGGGGGACCCAGTACTTC.

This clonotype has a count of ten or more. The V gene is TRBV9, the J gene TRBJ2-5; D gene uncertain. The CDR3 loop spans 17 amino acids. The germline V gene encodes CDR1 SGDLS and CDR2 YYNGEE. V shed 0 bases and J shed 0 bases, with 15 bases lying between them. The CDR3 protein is CASSVGLGRTYQETQYF. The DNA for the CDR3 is TGTGCCAGCAGCGTAGGTCTTGGACGGACGTACCAAGAGACCCAGTACTTC.

CDR3 protein: CASSPGQKRLYSNQPQHF. CDR3 coding DNA: TGTGCCAGCTCACCGGGACAGAAGAGGCTATATAGCAATCAGCCCCAGCATTTT. The chain has TRBV18 and TRBJ1-5; 7 positions agree with TRBD1. CDR1 and CDR2 from the germline V gene are KGHSH and LQKENI. The CDR3 spans 18 residues. V dropped 3 bases and J dropped 0; count of bases not matched to a gene: 11.

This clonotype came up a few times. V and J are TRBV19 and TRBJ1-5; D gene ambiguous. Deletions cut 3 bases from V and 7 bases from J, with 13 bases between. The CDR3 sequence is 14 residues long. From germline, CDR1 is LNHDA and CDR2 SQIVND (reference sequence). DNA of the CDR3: TGTGCCAGTAGTATCGGAGGTGACGGGCAGCCCCAGCATTTT. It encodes CASSIGGDGQPQHF. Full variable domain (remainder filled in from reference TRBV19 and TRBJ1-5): DGGITQSPKYLFRKEGQNVTLSCEQNLNHDAMYWYRQDPGQGLRLIYYSQIVNDFQKGDIAEGYSVSREKKESFPLTVTSAQKNPTAFYLCASSIGGDGQPQHFGDGTRLSIL.

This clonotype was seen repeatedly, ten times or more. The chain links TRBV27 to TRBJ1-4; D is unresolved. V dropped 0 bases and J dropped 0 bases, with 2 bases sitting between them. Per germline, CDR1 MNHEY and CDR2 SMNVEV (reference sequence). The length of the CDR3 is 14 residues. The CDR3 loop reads CASSLSPTNEKLFF. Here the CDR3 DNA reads TGTGCCAGCAGTTTATCTCCAACTAATGAAAAACTGTTTTTT.

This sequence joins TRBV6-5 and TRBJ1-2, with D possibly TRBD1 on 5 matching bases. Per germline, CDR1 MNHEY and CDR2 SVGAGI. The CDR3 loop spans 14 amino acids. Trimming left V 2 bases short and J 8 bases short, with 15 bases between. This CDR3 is CASSYGGGVGGYTF. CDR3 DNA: TGTGCCAGCAGTTACGGGGGAGGGGTCGGAGGCTACACCTTC.

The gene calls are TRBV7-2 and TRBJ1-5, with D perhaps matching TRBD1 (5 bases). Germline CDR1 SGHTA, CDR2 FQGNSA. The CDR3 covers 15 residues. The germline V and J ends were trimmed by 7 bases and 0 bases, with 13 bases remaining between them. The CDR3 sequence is CASNPGDYSNQPQHF. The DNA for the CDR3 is TGTGCCAGCAACCCGGGGGATTATAGCAATCAGCCCCAGCATTTT.

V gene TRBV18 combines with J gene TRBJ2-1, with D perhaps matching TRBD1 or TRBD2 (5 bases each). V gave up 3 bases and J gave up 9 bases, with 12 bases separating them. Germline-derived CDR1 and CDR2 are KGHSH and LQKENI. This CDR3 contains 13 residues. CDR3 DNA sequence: TGTGCCAGCTCACCGGGAGCCGACAGTGAGCAGTTCTTC. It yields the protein CASSPGADSEQFF. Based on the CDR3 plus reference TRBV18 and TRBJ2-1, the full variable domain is NAGVMQNPRHLVRRRGQEARLRCSPMKGHSHVYWYRQLPEEGLKFMVYLQKENIIDESGMPKERFSAEFPKEGPSILRIQQVVRGDSAAYFCASSPGADSEQFFGPGTRLTVL.

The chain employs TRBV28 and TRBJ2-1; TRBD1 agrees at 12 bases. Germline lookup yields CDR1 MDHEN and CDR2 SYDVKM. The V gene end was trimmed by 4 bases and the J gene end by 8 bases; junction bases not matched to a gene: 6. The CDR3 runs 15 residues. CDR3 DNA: TGTGCCAGCAGTTCGAGGGGACAGGGGGCATATGAGCAGTTCTTC. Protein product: CASSSRGQGAYEQFF. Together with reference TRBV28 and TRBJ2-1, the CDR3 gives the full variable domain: DVKVTQSSRYLVKRTGEKVFLECVQDMDHENMFWYRQDPGLGLRLIYFSYDVKMKEKGDIPEGYSVSREKKERFSLILESASTNQTSMYLCASSSRGQGAYEQFFGPGTRLTVL.

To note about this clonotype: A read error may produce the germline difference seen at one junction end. The CDR3 sequence: CASTPDRGITNQPQHF. DNA for the CDR3: TGTGCCAGTACCCCGGACAGGGGAATTACCAATCAACCCCAGCATTTT. V is TRBV19 and J is TRBJ1-5, with 9 bases lining up with TRBD1. CDR3 length: 16 residues. CDR1 LNHDA and CDR2 SQIVND come from the germline V gene (reference sequence).

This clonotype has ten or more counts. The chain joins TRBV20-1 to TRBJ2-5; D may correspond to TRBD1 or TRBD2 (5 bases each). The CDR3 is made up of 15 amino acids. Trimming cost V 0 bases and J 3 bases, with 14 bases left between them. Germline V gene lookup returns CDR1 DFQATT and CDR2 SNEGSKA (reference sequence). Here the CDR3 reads CSARDPGAGKETQYF. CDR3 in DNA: TGCAGTGCTAGAGATCCCGGGGCTGGTAAAGAGACCCAGTACTTC.

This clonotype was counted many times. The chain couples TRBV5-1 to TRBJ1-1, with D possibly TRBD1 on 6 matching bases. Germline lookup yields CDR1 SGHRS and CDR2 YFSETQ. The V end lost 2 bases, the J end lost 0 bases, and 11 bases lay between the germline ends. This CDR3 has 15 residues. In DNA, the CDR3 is TGCGCCAGCAGCTTCACCAGGGGTCTGAACACTGAAGCTTTCTTT. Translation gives CASSFTRGLNTEAFF.

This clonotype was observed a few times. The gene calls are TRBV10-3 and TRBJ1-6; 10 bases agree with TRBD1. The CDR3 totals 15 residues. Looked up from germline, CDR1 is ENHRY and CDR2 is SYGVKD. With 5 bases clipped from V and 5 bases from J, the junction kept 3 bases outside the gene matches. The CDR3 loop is CAISLGTGDNSPLHF. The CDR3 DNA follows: TGTGCCATCAGTCTTGGGACAGGGGATAATTCACCCCTCCACTTT.

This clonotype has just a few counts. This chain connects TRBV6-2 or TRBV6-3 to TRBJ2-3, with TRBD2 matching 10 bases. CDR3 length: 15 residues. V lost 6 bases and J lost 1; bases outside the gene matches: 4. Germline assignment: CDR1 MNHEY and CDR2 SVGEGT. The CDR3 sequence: CASSYGLAGTDTQYF. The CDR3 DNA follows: TGTGCCAGCAGCTACGGACTAGCGGGCACAGATACGCAGTATTTT.

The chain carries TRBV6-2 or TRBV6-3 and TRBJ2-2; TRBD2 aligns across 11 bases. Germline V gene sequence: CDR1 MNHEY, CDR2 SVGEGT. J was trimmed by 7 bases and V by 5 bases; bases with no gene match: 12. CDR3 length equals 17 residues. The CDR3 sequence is CASSGQLLAGVNGELFF. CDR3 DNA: TGTGCCAGCAGTGGGCAACTACTAGCGGGAGTGAACGGGGAGCTGTTTTTT.